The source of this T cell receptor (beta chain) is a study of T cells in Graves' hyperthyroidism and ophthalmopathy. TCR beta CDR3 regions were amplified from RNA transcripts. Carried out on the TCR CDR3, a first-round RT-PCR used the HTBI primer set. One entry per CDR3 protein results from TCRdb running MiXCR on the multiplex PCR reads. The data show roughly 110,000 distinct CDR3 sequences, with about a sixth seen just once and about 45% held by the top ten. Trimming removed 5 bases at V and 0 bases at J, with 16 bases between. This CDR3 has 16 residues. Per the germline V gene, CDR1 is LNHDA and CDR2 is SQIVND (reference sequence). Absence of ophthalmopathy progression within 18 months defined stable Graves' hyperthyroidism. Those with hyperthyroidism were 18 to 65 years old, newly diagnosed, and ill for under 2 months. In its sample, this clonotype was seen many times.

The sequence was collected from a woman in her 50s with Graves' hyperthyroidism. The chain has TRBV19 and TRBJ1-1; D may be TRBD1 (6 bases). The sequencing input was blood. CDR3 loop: CASSWSQGIMNTEAFF. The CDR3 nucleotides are TGTGCCAGTAGTTGGTCACAGGGAATTATGAACACTGAAGCTTTCTTT.